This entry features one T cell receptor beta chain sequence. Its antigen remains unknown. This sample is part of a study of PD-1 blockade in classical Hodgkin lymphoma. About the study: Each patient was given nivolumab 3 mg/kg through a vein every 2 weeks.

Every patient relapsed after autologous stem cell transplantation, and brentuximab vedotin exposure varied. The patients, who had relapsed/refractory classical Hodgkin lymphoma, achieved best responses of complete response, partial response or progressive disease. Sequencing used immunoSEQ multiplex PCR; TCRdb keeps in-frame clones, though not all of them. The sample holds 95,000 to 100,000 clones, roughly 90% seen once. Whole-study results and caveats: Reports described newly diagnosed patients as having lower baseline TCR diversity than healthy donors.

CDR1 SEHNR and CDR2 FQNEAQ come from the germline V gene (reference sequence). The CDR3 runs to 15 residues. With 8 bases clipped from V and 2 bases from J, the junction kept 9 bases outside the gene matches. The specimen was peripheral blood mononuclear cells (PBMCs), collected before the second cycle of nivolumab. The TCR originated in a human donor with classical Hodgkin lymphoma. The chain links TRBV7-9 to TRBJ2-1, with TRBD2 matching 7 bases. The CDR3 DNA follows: TGTGCCAGCCGGAGGGAGGGTAACACCTACAATGAGCAGTTCTTC. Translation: CASRREGNTYNEQFF.